The sequence of this T cell receptor (beta chain) was determined in a study of cytomegalovirus exposure and HLA in healthy donors (TCRdb year 2017). Background on the whole study: According to an earlier analysis of 550 to 700 of the donors, roughly 180 million T cells yielded 120 million or so unique TCR beta sequences and around 300 Gb of sequence data. An earlier analysis of 500 to 750 of the donors applied high-throughput TCR beta sequencing to assess whether each TCR beta V gene segment acted as functional or pseudogenic. Rather than using new phenotypic data, the later analysis identified candidate immune exposures from TCR beta sequences and from how often those sequences occurred across donors. The T cell repertoires of under 700 subjects were profiled by immunosequencing and related to cytomegalovirus serostatus. A later analysis re-analyzed previously published TCR beta repertoires from approximately 700 donors and added high-resolution HLA genotyping to study TCR occurrence patterns. Roughly 300 gigabases of sequencing data and approximately 84 million unique TCR sequences were included in an early release covering about 700 HLA-typed donors. The study aimed to test whether signatures of past pathogen exposure could be identified by cataloging public T cell receptors. Among 300 to 450 genotyped donors of the cohort, an average of 235,054 unique TCR beta nucleotide sequences were sequenced per donor, around a sixth of them non-productive. Of the roughly 410 genotyped donors, approximately 80% were placed in the genetic ancestry cluster associated with self-reported Caucasian donors. Genome-wide SNP genotypes for about 55% of the roughly 670 donors were used in a later genetic analysis, which treated that subset as a discovery cohort. To predict cytomegalovirus infection status, the study combined high-throughput TCR immunosequencing, statistical association of individual TCRs with disease status, and machine learning. Along with the roughly 610-subject first cohort, a separate validation cohort of over 90 different subjects was used. Five DR-DQ haplotypes were treated as single units for association and clustering because of strong linkage in the cohort. All discovery cohort repertoires had been generated on a single sequencing platform. Donor age, sex, ethnicity and CMV serostatus were collected together with the repertoire data. HLA typing included class I and class II loci at four-digit resolution. The number of donors typed differed by locus, with 629-630 for A, B, C, DRB1 and DQB1, more than 500 for DQA1, over 600 for DPA1, and 472 for DPB1. On the study overall, not on this receptor specifically: Roughly uniform sequencing depth across donors was assumed in presence/absence analyses, although this assumption may not hold. In a later analysis, most CMV-associated TCR beta chains were found to appear HLA-restricted, with HLA associations seemingly driven largely by CMV exposure. The study gave a list of more than 150 TCR beta chains associated with cytomegalovirus. Compared with the roughly 710-donor mean, donors in an Asian-associated ancestry cluster had fewer N-insertions in productive TCRs, according to a later genetic analysis. Because some donors lacked HLA typing at each locus, the association tests relied only on the typed subset. It was suggested by the authors that the approach could potentially be generalized to other disease states and immunological phenotypes. At a false discovery rate of 0.05, a later analysis linked 16,000 or so TCR beta sequences to specific HLA alleles. Linkage disequilibrium might explain the correlated functional status among segregating V segments, but an unknown experimental factor could not be ruled out. Only TCR beta chains were sequenced in this cohort, and the absence of alpha or paired-chain data limited detectable features. The sequencing pipeline was judged likely to have produced a cluster of highly shared sequence variants as a technical artifact. An association between a missense DCLRE1C variant and V-gene and J-gene trimming of TCR beta chains was found in a later genetic analysis and replicated in an independent cohort. The classifier was reported to diagnose cytomegalovirus status with high specificity and sensitivity in both the original and validation cohorts. Assigning TCR associations to individual alleles was difficult when HLA alleles, especially DR and DQ, strongly co-occurred. A later analysis found that HLA-associated TCR beta chains were more clonally expanded and had lower generation probabilities than equally common non-associated chains. A further reported finding was that TCR beta sequences accurately predicted the HLA-A and HLA-B alleles for most subjects in the first cohort. Some IMGT-functional V segments, including TRBV6-2 and TRBV6-3, could not be told apart with the 87-base-pair reads, so those segments were excluded. Three of the identified cytomegalovirus-associated TCR beta chains were confirmed in vitro to be specific for cytomegalovirus antigens. For the cohort, immune exposure information was limited to CMV serostatus. While some public TCRs were present in many individuals, most TCR sequences turned up only very rarely across donors. A later analysis reported that several top co-occurrence clusters appeared linked to parvovirus B19, influenza, CMV and Epstein-Barr virus. Broadly in line with IMGT annotations, most TCR beta V segments showed up in productive rearrangements about 87% or about 30% of the time in an earlier analysis of several hundred of the donors. The earlier analysis of a few hundred of the donors excluded seventeen rarely observed V segments, including chromosome 9 orphons, because counts were too low. In a later analysis, TCR association rates were found to vary across HLA loci, with the most associated TCRs seen for DRB1 alleles and the fewest for HLA-C alleles.

The library was generated by the immunoSEQ multiplex PCR assay. The multiplex PCR relied on a mix of 60 forward primers for TCR Vbeta segments and 13 reverse primers for TCR Jbeta segments. The CDR3 region of rearranged TCR beta genes was amplified from genomic DNA with a multiplex PCR assay. The Illumina HiSeq System was used to sequence the amplified TCR beta libraries as 87-base-pair reads. Turning to the authors' computational methods: Across the 500 to 700 repertoires, a later analysis counted tens of millions of unique TCR beta chains, around 10 million of which were shared by at least two donors. To remove PCR and sequencing errors, raw reads were error-corrected and collapsed into unique sequences using a nearest-neighbor algorithm that merged closely related sequences. CDR3 sequences were aligned to IMGT reference sequences to assign V, D and J gene segments. For a sequence to be retained, at least a six-nucleotide match to both a V gene segment and a J gene segment was required. A rearrangement was called productive if the CDR3 had no stop codons and remained in frame with V and J, and every other rearrangement was called non-productive. CDR3 was defined by IMGT convention, running from the second conserved V-encoded cysteine to the conserved J-encoded phenylalanine. Sequences without an unambiguous match to a single V gene segment were excluded from the earlier analysis of approximately 560 of the donors. In an earlier analysis of several hundred of the donors, V segments were called functional above 56.7% productive rearrangements and were called segregating when the between-donor standard deviation exceeded 5%. To diagnose cytomegalovirus status from the catalog of TCR beta chain sequences, a statistical classification framework was built. A later analysis assigned V and J genes by comparing TCR nucleotide sequences with IMGT/GENE-DB human TR gene sequences. In a later analysis, CDR3 sequences and most-parsimonious VDJ recombination scenarios were assigned using the TCRdist pipeline. In a later analysis, every TCR beta chain was defined by the combination of its CDR3 amino acid sequence and its V-gene family, and reads without a unique V-gene family were dropped. In a later analysis, 500 to 700 highly shared, low-generation-probability nucleotide sequences were removed to address suspected cross-contamination and a sequencing artifact. For each public chain, a later analysis derived a clonal expansion index from normalized ranks of inferred template counts within each repertoire. In a later analysis, generation probabilities were computed using a VDJ recombination model fitted to out-of-frame rearrangements, and the results were checked against IGoR. A later analysis scored TCR-TCR, TCR-HLA and TCR-CMV co-occurrence with hypergeometric tests, applying a repertoire-size bias correction to TCR pairs. In a later analysis, false discovery rates were estimated by permuting HLA or CMV assignments 20 times. In a later analysis, co-occurring TCRs were grouped using DBSCAN, with TCRdist sequence similarity added in when clustering inside HLA-allele-positive subsets. Repertoires with fewer than 30,000 or more than 120,000 public chains, plus five repertoires with anomalous nucleotide sharing, were excluded from co-occurrence clustering. TCRdb obtained this table from immuneACCESS and retained in-frame rearrangements with V and J assigned. These tables miss some clones; where compared with another copy, unresolved V genes account for less than half of the shortfall, and the remainder is unexplained. That table is the source of V, J and clone size, and D and trimming were worked out from the DNA. Across this sample there are 200,000 to 300,000 clones, with 80% to 90% seen only once. About 2% of the sample is held by the ten biggest clonotypes.

The CDR3, cysteine through phenylalanine, is 15 amino acids long. The DNA shown is the 45-base CDR3, in frame from base 1. The V end gives up 5 bases and the J end 1 base, leaving 3 bases in the junction not matched to a gene. The germline V gene specifies SNHLY as CDR1 and FYNNEI as CDR2. The cohort comprised around 690 healthy bone marrow donors. All cohort members were sampled while nominally healthy, although unrecorded immune exposures were likely present. The donor was CMV seropositive and belonged to the group of a few hundred seropositive cohort members. Every donor gave a peripheral blood sample, and the peripheral blood mononuclear cells from that sample were used for TCR beta sequencing. The Qiagen DNeasy Blood Extraction Kit was used to extract genomic DNA from the blood cell samples. Concerning this clone itself: Its antigen is still unknown. Nothing much larger sits one base from this clone, and base qualities are not available.

The rearranged chain carries TRBV2 and TRBJ2-2; 8 junctional bases match TRBD1. What was sequenced was PBMCs. The receptor comes from a woman aged 35 to 49 in good health and CMV-seropositive. The nucleotides read TGTGCCAGCAGTCCCGGGACAGGGAACACCGGGGAGCTGTTTTTT. It translates as CASSPGTGNTGELFF. The entire variable domain, with the stretches around the CDR3 drawn from the reference TRBV2 and TRBJ2-2 proteins, is EPEVTQTPSHQVTQMGQEVILRCVPISNHLYFYWYRQILGQKVEFLVSFYNNEISEKSEIFDDQFSVERPDGSNFTLKIRSTKLEDSAMYFCASSPGTGNTGELFFGEGSRLTVL.